This T cell receptor (beta chain) was captured by sequencing in a study of blood T cell repertoires in COVID-19. As for the study in general: Whether acute or convalescent, the COVID-19 samples came from the United States, Italy and Spain. From T cells, B-cell-depleted T cells, or PBMCs came the material, which was cDNA or gDNA.

In the authors' methods: It was from reference gene primer amplification that nucleated cell counts were estimated. TCRdb keeps only in-frame clones here, not all; method: immunoSEQ multiplex PCR. Clone size and V and J calls were adopted from that table, with D and trimming inferred from the DNA. The table has about 210,000 clones, approximately 85% seen once; the top ten hold roughly 5%. This clone has only a few counts. It was during active infection that Seattle patients were enrolled and then longitudinally followed. The sequenced sample was peripheral blood. The sequence was obtained from a man aged 45-60 years with COVID-19, enrolled during active disease.

CDR3 loop: CASSRQGTYSPLHF. CDR3 coding DNA: TGTGCCAGTAGTCGACAGGGGACTTATTCACCCCTCCACTTT. The gene calls are TRBV19 and TRBJ1-6, with 8 bases that match TRBD1. With V trimmed by 5 bases and J by 8 bases, 5 bases remained unmatched. The CDR3 runs to 14 residues. The germline CDR1 and CDR2 sequences are LNHDA and SQIVND (reference sequence).